This entry describes one T cell receptor beta chain. The target antigen is unknown. V shed 0 bases, J shed 4 bases, and the junction held 14 bases outside the gene matches. In germline, CDR1 is LGHDT, CDR2 YNNKEL (reference sequence). This CDR3 contains 19 residues. These data originate in a study of blood T cells in healthy people across ages. Then a second PCR, running roughly 7 to 11 cycles, was carried out with a sample-barcoded 5' primer and a J-beta primer mix. TCRdb processed the 5' RACE reads anew with MiXCR; each CDR3 protein has one entry. The table includes some 1.1 million distinct CDR3 sequences, about two fifths detected once. Findings and caveats of the study: Naive CD4+ cells and diversity were both higher in long-lived donors than in aged donors. Unsorted PBMCs blocked a conclusive comparison of naive and antigen-experienced cells.

The TCR comes from a man aged 18 to 35 in good health. This chain joins TRBV3-1 and TRBJ2-3; 9 bases align to TRBD2. The sample comprised blood. DNA of the CDR3: TGTGCCAGCAGCCAAGAGAGGCCCGGGACTAGCCTACTTCCAGATACGCAGTATTTT. It specifies CASSQERPGTSLLPDTQYF.